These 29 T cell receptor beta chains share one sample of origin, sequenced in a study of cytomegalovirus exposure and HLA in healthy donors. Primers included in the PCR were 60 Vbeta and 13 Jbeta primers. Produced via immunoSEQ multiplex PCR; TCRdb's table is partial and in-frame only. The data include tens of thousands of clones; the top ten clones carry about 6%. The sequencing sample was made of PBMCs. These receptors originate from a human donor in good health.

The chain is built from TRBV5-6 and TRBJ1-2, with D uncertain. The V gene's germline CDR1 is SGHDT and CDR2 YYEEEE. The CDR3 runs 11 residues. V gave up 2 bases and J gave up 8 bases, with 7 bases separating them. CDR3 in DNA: TGTGCCAGCAGCTTAGCGGGGGGCTACACCTTC. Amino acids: CASSLAGGYTF.

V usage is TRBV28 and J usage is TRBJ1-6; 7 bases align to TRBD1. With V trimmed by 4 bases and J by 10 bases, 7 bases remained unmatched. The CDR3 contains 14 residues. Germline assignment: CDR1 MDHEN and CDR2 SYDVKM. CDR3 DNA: TGTGCCAGCAGTTCGTCCGGGACAGCCTCACCCCTCCACTTT. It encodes CASSSSGTASPLHF.

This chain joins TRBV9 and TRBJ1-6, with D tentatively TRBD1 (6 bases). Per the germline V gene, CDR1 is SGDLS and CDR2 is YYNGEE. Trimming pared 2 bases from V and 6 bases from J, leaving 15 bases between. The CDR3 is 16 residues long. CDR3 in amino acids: CASSVSGQLFNSPLHF. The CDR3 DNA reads TGTGCCAGCAGCGTGAGTGGACAGCTTTTTAATTCACCCCTCCACTTT.

In nucleotides, the CDR3 is TGTGCCAGCAGCGGCACCCGGAACACTGAAGCTTTCTTT. The encoded protein is CASSGTRNTEAFF. The chain combines TRBV7-2 with TRBJ1-1; D gene uncertain. The CDR3 covers 13 residues. Trimming left V 5 bases short and J 1 base short, with 8 bases between. Germline CDR1 SGHTA, CDR2 FQGNSA.

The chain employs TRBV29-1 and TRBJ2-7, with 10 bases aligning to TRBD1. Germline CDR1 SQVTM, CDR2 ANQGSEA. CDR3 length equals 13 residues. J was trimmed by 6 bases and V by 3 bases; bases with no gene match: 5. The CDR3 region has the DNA TGCAGCGTTGATGTTAGGACAGGGGGCGAGCAGTACTTC. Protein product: CSVDVRTGGEQYF.

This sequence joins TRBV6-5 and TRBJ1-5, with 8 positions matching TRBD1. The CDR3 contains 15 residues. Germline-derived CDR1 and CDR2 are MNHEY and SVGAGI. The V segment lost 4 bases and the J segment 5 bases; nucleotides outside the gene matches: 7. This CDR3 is CASSSRDRSYQPQHF. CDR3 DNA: TGTGCCAGCAGTTCCCGGGACAGGAGTTATCAGCCCCAGCATTTT.

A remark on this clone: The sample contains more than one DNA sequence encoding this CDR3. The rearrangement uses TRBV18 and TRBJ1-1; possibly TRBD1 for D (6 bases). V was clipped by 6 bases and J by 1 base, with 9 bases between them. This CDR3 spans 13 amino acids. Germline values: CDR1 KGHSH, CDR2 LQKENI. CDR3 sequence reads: CASSPGQNTEAFF. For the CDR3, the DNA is TGTGCCAGCTCCCCGGGACAGAACACTGAAGCTTTCTTT.

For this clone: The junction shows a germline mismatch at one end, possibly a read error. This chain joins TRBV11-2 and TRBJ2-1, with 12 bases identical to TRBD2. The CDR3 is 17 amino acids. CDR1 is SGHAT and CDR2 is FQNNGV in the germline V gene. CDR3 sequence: CASSVGTSGPSDNEQFF. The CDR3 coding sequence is TGTGCCAGCAGCGTTGGGACTAGCGGGCCCTCCGACAATGAGCAGTTCTTC.

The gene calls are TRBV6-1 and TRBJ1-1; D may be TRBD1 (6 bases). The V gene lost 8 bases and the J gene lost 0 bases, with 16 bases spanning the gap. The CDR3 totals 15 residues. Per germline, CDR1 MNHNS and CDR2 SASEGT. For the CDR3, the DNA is TGTGCCAGCTCCCCTCTGACAGGCTTGAACACTGAAGCTTTCTTT. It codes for CASSPLTGLNTEAFF.

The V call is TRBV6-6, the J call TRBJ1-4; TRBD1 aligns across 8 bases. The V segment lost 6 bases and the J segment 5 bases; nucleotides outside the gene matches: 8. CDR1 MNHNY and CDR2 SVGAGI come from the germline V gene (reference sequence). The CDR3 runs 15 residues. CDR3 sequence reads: CASRTDRGLNEKLFF. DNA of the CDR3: TGTGCCAGCAGAACTGACAGGGGCCTGAATGAAAAACTGTTTTTT.

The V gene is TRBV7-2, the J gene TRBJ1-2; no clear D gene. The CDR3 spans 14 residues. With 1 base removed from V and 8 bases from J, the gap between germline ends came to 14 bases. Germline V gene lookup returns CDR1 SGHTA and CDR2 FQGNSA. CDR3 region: CASSLENGVGGYTF. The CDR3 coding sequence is TGTGCCAGCAGCTTAGAGAACGGCGTGGGCGGCTACACCTTC.

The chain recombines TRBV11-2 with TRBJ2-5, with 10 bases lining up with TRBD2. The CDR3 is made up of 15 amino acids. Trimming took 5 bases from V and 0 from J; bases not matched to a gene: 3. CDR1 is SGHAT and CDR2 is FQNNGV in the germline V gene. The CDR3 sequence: CASSPSGSYQETQYF. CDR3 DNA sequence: TGTGCCAGCAGCCCTAGCGGGAGCTACCAAGAGACCCAGTACTTC. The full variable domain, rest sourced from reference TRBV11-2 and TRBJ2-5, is EAGVAQSPRYKIIEKRQSVAFWCNPISGHATLYWYQQILGQGPKLLIQFQNNGVVDDSQLPKDRFSAERLKGVDSTLKIQPAKLEDSAVYLCASSPSGSYQETQYFGPGTRLLVL.

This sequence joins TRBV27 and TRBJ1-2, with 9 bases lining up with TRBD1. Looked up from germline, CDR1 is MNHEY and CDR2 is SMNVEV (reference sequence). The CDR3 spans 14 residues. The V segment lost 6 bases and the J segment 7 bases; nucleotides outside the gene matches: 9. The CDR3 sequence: CASRPPGQGGGYTF. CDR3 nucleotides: TGTGCCAGCAGACCTCCGGGACAGGGCGGTGGCTACACCTTC.

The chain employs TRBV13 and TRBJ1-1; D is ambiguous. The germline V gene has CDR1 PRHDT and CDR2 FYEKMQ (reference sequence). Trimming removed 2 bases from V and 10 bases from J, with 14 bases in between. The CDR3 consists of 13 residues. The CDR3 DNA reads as TGTGCCAGCAGCTTACCGGGGTCCGCAGGAGCTTTCTTT. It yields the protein CASSLPGSAGAFF.

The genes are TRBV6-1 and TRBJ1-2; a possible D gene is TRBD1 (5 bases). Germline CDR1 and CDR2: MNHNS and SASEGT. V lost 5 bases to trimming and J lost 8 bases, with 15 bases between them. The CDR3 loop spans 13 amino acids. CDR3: CASSPLGAGGYTF. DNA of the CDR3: TGTGCCAGCAGTCCCCTAGGGGCGGGAGGCTACACCTTC.

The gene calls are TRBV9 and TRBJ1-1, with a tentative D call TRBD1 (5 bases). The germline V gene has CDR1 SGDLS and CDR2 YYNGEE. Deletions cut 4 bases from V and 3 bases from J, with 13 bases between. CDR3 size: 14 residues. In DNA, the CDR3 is TGTGCCAGCAGCCCCTATCGGGGGGACACTGAAGCTTTCTTT. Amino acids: CASSPYRGDTEAFF.

CDR3 in amino acids: CASSLAPGTGSNSPLHF. In DNA form, the CDR3 reads TGTGCCAGCAGTCTAGCTCCCGGGACAGGGTCTAATTCACCCCTCCACTTT. The V gene is TRBV5-5, the J gene TRBJ1-6; 9 bases align to TRBD1. CDR3 length: 17 residues. Germline V gives CDR1 SGHKS, CDR2 YYEKEE (reference sequence). Losses at the gene ends were 5 bases for V and 6 bases for J; bases not matched to a gene: 12.

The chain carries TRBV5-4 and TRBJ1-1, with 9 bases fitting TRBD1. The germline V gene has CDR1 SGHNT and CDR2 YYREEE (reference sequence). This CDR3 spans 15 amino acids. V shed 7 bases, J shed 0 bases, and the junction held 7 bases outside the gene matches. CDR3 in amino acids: CASQLDRGMNTEAFF. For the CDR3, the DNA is TGTGCCAGCCAACTGGACAGGGGCATGAACACTGAAGCTTTCTTT.

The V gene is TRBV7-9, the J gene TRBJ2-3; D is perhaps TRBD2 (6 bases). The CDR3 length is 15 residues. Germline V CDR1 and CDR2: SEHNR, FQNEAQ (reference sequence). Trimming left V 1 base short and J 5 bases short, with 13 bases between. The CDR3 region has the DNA TGTGCCAGCAGCTTAGTGCGGGGCCTCATAGATACGCAGTATTTT. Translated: CASSLVRGLIDTQYF.

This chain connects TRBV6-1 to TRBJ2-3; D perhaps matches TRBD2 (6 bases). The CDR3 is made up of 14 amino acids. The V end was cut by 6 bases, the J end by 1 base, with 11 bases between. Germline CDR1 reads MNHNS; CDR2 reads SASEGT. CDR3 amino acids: CASSRGNRTDTQYF. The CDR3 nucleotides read TGTGCCAGCAGCCGGGGGAACCGCACAGATACGCAGTATTTT.

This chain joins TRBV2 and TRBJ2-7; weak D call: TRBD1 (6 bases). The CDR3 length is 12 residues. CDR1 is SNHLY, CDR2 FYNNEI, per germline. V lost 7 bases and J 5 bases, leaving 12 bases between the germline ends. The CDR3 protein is CASKTGVDEQYF. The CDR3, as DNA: TGTGCCAGCAAGACAGGTGTCGACGAGCAGTACTTC.

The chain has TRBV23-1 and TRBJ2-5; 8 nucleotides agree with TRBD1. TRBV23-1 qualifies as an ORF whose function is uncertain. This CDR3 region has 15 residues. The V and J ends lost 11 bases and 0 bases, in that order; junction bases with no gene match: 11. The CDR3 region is CAGHRTGRHQETQYF. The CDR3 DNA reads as TGCGCCGGCCATCGGACAGGGCGACACCAAGAGACCCAGTACTTC.

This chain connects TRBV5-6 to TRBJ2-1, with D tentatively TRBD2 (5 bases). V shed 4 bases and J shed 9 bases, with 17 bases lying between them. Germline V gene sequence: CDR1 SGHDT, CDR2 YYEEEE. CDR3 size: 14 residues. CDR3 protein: CASSPDLIEGEQFF. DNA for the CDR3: TGTGCCAGCAGCCCGGATTTGATAGAGGGTGAGCAGTTCTTC.

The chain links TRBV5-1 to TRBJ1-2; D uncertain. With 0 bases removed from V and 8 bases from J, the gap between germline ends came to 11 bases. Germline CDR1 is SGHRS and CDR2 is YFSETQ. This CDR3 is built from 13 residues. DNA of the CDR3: TGCGCCAGCAGCTTGGACGGGTTGGCCGGCTACACCTTC. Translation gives CASSLDGLAGYTF.

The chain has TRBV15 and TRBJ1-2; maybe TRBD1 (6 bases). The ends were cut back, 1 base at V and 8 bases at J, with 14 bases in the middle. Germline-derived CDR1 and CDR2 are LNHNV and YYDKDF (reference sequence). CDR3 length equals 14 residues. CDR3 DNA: TGTGCCACCAGCAGAGCTTTGGGGGCGGAGGGCTACACCTTC. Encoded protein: CATSRALGAEGYTF.

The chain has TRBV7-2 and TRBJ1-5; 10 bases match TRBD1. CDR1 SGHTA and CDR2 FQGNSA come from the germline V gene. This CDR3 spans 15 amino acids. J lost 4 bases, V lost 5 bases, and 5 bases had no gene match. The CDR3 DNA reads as TGTGCCAGCAGCCCCCGGACAGGGGGAAATCAGCCCCAGCATTTT. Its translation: CASSPRTGGNQPQHF.

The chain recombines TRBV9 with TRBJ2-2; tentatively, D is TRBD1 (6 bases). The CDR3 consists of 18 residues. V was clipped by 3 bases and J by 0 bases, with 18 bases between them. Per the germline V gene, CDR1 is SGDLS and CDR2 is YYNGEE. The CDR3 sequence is CASSAPKGDTSNTGELFF. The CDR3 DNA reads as TGTGCCAGCAGCGCCCCTAAGGGGGACACCTCGAACACCGGGGAGCTGTTTTTT. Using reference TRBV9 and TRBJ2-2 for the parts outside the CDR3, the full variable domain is DSGVTQTPKHLITATGQRVTLRCSPRSGDLSVYWYQQSLDQGLQFLIQYYNGEERAKGNILERFSAQQFPDLHSELNLSSLELGDSALYFCASSAPKGDTSNTGELFFGEGSRLTVL.

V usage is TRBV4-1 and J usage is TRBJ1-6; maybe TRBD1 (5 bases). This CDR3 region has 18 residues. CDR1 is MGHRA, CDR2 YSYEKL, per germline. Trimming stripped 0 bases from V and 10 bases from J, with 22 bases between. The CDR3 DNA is TGCGCCAGCAGCCAAGATTCCCGGGGGGGGGTAGAAGGATCACCCCTCCACTTT. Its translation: CASSQDSRGGVEGSPLHF.

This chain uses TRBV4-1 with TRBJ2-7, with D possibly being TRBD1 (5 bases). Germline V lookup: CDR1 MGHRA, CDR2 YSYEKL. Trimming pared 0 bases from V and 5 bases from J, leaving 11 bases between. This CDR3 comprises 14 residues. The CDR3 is CASSQEGRVDEQYF. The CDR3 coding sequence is TGCGCCAGCAGCCAAGAGGGCAGGGTGGACGAGCAGTACTTC.